The present TCR beta chain was sequenced within a study of T and B cells in COVID-19 patients. Across the whole study: COVID-19 patients gave peripheral blood either during active infection or after recovery. In the active-infection cohort, about 90% of the roughly 20 patients had comorbidities linked to unfavorable COVID-19 outcome.

This CDR3 is 14 amino acids long. The V and J ends lost 4 bases and 7 bases, in that order; junction bases with no gene match: 7. Multiplex PCR with BIOMED2 TRB-A/B primer pools amplified TRB rearrangements. TCRdb reanalysed the multiplex PCR reads using MiXCR and keeps one entry per CDR3 protein. Of about 21,000 distinct CDR3 sequences in the sample, under 35% are singletons; the top ten hold approximately 2%. From blood, roughly 250-550 ng of genomic DNA served as TRB template. As regards this clonotype: The antigen remains unidentified.

Study outcomes and limitations: No sequencing was yet done of CD4+, regulatory or CD8+ subsets, or of SARS-CoV-2-responsive or tetramer+ sorted cells.

J is TRBJ1-1 and V is TRBV12-3 or TRBV12-4; 9 nucleotides match TRBD1. The sample was blood. The receptor was isolated from a human donor who had recovered from COVID-19. CDR3 bases: TGTGCCAGCAGTTCCAGACAGGGGGAGGATGAAGCTTTCTTT. As protein: CASSSRQGEDEAFF.